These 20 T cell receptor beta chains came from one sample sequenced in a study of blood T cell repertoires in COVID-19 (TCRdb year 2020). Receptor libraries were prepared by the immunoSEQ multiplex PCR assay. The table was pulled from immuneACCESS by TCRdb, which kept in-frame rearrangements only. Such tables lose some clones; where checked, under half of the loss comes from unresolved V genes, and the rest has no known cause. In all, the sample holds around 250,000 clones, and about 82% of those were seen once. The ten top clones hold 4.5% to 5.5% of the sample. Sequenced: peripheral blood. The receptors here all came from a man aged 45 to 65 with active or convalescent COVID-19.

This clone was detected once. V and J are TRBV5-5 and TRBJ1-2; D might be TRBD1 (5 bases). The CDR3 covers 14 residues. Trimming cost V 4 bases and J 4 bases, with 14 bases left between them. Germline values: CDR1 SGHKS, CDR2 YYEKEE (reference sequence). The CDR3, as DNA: TGTGCCAGCAGCCAAACCAGGGATGCCTATGGCTACACCTTC. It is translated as CASSQTRDAYGYTF.

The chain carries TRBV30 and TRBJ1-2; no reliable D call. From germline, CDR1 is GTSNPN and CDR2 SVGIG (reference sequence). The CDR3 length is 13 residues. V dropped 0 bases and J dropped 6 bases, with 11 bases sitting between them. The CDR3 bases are TGTGCCTGGAGTGTGAGTACCGCGGATGGCTACACCTTC. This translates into CAWSVSTADGYTF.

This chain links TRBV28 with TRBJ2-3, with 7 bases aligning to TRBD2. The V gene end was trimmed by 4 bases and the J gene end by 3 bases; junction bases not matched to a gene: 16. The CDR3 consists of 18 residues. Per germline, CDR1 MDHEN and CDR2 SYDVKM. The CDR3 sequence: CASSSRGRGPIRTDTQYF. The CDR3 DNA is TGTGCCAGCAGTTCCCGGGGGAGGGGCCCTATAAGGACAGATACGCAGTATTTT.

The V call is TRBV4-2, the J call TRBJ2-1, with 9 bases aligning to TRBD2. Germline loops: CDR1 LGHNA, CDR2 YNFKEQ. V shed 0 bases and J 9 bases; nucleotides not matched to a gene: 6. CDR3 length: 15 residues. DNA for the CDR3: TGTGCCAGCAGCCAAGATGGGCCTAGCGGGACTGAGCAGTTCTTC. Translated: CASSQDGPSGTEQFF.

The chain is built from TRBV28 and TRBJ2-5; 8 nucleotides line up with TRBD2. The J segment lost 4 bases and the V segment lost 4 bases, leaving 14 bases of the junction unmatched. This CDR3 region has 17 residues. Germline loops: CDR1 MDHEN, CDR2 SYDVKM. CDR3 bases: TGTGCCAGCAGTTCGCGGCGTAAGACTAGCGAGCGAGAGACCCAGTACTTC. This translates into CASSSRRKTSERETQYF.

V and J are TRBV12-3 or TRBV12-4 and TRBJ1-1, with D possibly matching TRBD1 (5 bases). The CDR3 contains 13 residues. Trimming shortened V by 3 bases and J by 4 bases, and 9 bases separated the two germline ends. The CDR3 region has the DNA TGTGCCAGCAGTTTTAGGGGTGGCACTGAAGCTTTCTTT. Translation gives CASSFRGGTEAFF.

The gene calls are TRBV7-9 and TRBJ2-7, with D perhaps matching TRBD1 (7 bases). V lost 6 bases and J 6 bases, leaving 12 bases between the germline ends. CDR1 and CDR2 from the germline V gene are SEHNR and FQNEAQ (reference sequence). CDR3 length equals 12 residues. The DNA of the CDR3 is TGTGCCAGCAGGCGGGACAGCGGCGAGCAGTACTTC. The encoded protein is CASRRDSGEQYF.

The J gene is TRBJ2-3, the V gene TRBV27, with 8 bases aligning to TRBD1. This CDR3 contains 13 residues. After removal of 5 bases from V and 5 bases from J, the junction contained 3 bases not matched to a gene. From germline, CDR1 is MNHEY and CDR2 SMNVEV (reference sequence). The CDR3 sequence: CASSLDRGDTQYF. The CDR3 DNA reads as TGTGCCAGCAGTCTTGACAGGGGAGATACGCAGTATTTT.

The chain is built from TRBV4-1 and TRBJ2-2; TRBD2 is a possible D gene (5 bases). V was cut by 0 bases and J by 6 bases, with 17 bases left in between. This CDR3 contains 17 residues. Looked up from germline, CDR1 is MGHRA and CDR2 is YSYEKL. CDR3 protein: CASSQEGLATPSGELFF. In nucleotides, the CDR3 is TGCGCCAGCAGCCAAGAAGGACTGGCCACACCGTCCGGGGAGCTGTTTTTT.

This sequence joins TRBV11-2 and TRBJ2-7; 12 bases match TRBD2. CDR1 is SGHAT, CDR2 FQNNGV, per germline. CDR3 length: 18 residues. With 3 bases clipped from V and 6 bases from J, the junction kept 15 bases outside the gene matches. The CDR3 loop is CASSFPIKPGLAGTEQYF. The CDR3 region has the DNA TGTGCCAGCAGCTTTCCCATCAAACCGGGACTAGCGGGTACCGAGCAGTACTTC.

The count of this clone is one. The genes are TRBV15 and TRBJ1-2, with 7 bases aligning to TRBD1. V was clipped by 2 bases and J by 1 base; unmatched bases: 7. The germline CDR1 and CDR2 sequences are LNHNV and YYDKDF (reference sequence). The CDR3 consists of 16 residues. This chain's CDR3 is CATSRLDRDFNYGYTF. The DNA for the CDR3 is TGTGCCACCAGCAGACTAGACAGGGATTTTAACTATGGCTACACCTTC.

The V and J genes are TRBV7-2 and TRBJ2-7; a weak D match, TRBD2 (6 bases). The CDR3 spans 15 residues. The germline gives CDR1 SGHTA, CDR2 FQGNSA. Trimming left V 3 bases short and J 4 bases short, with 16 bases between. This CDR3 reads CASSFNPGTHYEQYF. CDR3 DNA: TGTGCCAGCAGCTTCAACCCCGGGACTCATTACGAGCAGTACTTC.

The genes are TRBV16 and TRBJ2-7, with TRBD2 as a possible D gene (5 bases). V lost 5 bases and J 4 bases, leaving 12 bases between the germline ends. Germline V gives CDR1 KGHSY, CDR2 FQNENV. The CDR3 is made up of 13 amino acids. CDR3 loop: CASSSRTSYEQYF. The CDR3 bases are TGTGCCAGCAGCTCACGGACTTCATACGAGCAGTACTTC. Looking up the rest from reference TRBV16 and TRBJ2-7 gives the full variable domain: GEEVAQTPKHLVRGEGQKAKLYCAPIKGHSYVFWYQQVLKNEFKFLISFQNENVFDETGMPKERFSAKCLPNSPCSLEIQATKLEDSAVYFCASSSRTSYEQYFGPGTRLTVT.

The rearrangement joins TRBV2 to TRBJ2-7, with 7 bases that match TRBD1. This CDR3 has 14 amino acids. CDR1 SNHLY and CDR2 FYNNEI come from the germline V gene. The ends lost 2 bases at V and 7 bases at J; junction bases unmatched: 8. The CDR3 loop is CASSELGQREEQYF. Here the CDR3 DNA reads TGTGCCAGCAGTGAATTGGGACAGCGCGAGGAGCAGTACTTC.

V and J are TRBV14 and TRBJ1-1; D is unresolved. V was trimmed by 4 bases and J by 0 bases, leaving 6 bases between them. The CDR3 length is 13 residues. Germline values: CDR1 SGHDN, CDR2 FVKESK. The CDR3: CASSPSMNTEAFF. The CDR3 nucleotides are TGTGCCAGCAGCCCGAGTATGAACACTGAAGCTTTCTTT.

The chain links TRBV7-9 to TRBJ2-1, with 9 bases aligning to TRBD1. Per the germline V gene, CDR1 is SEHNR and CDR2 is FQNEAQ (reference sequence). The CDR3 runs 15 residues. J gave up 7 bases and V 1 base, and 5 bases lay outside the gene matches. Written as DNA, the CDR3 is TGTGCCAGCAGCTTAGGGACAGGGGACAATAATGAGCAGTTCTTC. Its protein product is CASSLGTGDNNEQFF.

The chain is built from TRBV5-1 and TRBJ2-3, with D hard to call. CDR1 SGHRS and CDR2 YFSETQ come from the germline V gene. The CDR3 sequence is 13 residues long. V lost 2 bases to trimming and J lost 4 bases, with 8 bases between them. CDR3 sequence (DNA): TGCGCCAGCAGCTTTAACCCGGCAGATACGCAGTATTTT. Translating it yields CASSFNPADTQYF.

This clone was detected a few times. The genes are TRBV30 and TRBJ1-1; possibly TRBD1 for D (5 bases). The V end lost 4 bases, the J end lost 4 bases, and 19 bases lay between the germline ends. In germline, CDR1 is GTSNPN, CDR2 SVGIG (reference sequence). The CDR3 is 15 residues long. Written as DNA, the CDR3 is TGTGCCTGGAACCTCCGGTCATTGGGGGGCACTGAAGCTTTCTTT. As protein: CAWNLRSLGGTEAFF.

The CDR3 DNA reads TGTGCCAGCAGTTATGCAGGGTCTAATGAAAAACTGTTTTTT. Protein: CASSYAGSNEKLFF. The chain has TRBV27 and TRBJ1-4, with D possibly matching TRBD1 (5 bases). This CDR3 comprises 14 residues. Per germline, CDR1 MNHEY and CDR2 SMNVEV (reference sequence). V gave up 4 bases and J gave up 3 bases, with 9 bases separating them.

The CDR3 DNA follows: TGTGCCAGCAGCGGGACAGGACACATTCAGTACTTC. Amino acids: CASSGTGHIQYF. The V and J genes are TRBV25-1 and TRBJ2-4; 8 nucleotides agree with TRBD1. CDR3 length: 12 residues. V trimming: 6 bases; J trimming: 8 bases; junction bases outside the gene matches: 3. Germline V CDR1 and CDR2: MGHDK, SYGVNS. Full variable domain (remainder filled in from reference TRBV25-1 and TRBJ2-4): EADIYQTPRYLVIGTGKKITLECSQTMGHDKMYWYQQDPGMELHLIHYSYGVNSTEKGDLSSESTVSRIRTEHFPLTLESARPSHTSQYLCASSGTGHIQYFGAGTRLSVL.